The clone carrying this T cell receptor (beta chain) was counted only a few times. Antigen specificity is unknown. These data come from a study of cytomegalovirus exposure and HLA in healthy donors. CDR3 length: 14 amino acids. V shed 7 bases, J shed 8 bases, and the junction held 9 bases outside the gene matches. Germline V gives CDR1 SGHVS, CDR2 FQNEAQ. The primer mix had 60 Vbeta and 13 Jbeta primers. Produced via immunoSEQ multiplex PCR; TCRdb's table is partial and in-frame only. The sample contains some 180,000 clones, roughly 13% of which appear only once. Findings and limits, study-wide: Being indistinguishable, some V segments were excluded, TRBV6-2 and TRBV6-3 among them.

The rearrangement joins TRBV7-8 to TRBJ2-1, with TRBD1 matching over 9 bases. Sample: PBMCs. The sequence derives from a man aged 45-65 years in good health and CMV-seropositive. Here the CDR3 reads CASKPGQGNHEQFF. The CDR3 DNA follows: TGTGCCAGCAAACCGGGACAGGGAAACCATGAGCAGTTCTTC.